This T cell receptor beta chain was obtained from a study of blood T cell repertoires in COVID-19. Study overall: The samples span acute and convalescent COVID-19 from the United States, Italy and Spain. From T cells, B-cell-depleted T cells, or PBMCs came the material, which was cDNA or gDNA.

V lost 3 bases and J lost 9, with 12 bases in between. CDR3 length equals 13 residues. Germline V lookup: CDR1 SGHDN, CDR2 FVKESK. In the study's own analysis: Estimation of nucleated cell counts relied on the amplification of reference gene primers. Some clones are missing from TCRdb's copy, which holds only in-frame ones; the method was immunoSEQ multiplex PCR. V, J and clone size reflect that table, while D and trimming were determined from the DNA. The repertoire holds a few hundred thousand clones, with 88% as singletons. This chain uses TRBV14 with TRBJ2-1, with a tentative D call TRBD2 (6 bases). The TCR sequence derives from a woman in her thirties or forties who had recovered from COVID-19. The sample taken for sequencing was peripheral blood. The CDR3 spells CASSQRDWGEQFF. CDR3 DNA: TGTGCCAGCAGCCAGAGGGACTGGGGTGAGCAGTTCTTC.